The clone carrying this T cell receptor beta chain was found many times. Its antigen is not identified. The record originates from a study of T-cell reconstitution after alpha-beta-depleted transplantation in children. General study findings and limits: Counts and diversity of T cells one year after transplant came mostly from newly produced T cells. Reportedly, roughly two months post-transplant, alpha-beta T cells arose from several hundred expanded graft clones.

A library of TCRbeta sequences, prepared with unique molecular identifiers, was generated. Each CDR3 protein is one row after TCRdb ran MiXCR on the PCR reads. The sample holds about 120,000 distinct CDR3 sequences, more than 20% seen once. CDR1 DFQATT and CDR2 SNEGSKA come from the germline V gene (reference sequence). This CDR3 comprises 16 residues. V shed 1 base and J shed 2 bases, with 17 bases lying between them. Specimen: PBMCs, mostly from graft donor cells, collected 180 days after TCRalphabeta/CD19-depleted stem cell transplant. This receptor was taken from a male patient aged 2 to 9 who had a stem cell transplant for chronic granulomatous disease, so the T cells may come from the graft donor. The V call is TRBV20-1, the J call TRBJ2-5; weak D call: TRBD2 (6 bases). This chain's CDR3 is CSARGEEPGRQETQYF. The CDR3 bases are TGCAGTGCTAGAGGGGAGGAGCCGGGACGACAAGAGACCCAGTACTTC.